Shown below are 23 T cell receptor beta chains from a single sample sequenced in a study of blood T cell repertoires in COVID-19. This table comes from immunoSEQ multiplex PCR, and its TCRdb copy is limited to in-frame clones, with some not included. Of 300,000 or so clones listed, roughly 84% are singletons. The sample consisted of peripheral blood. The source of these receptors is a man aged 45-65 years with active or convalescent COVID-19.

The V and J genes are TRBV18 and TRBJ2-5; possible D gene TRBD1, 5 bases. Germline V gene sequence: CDR1 KGHSH, CDR2 LQKENI. Trimming left V 7 bases short and J 5 bases short, with 17 bases between. The CDR3 covers 14 residues. CDR3 sequence reads: CASLERGAFETQYF. The CDR3 DNA follows: TGTGCCAGCTTAGAACGTGGGGCTTTTGAGACCCAGTACTTC.

V gene TRBV28 combines with J gene TRBJ1-6, with TRBD1 matching 9 bases. V lost 6 bases, J lost 8 bases, and 11 bases stayed unmatched. CDR3 size: 16 residues. Per the germline V gene, CDR1 is MDHEN and CDR2 is SYDVKM. The CDR3 DNA is TGTGCCAGCAGACAGGGACAGGGCCCTCAACATTCACCCCTCCACTTT. Its translation is CASRQGQGPQHSPLHF.

The genes are TRBV28 and TRBJ1-2; 10 bases are shared with TRBD1. Unmatched junction bases numbered 4, after V lost 5 bases and J lost 1 base. Germline V gene data show CDR1 as MDHEN and CDR2 as SYDVKM. This CDR3 has 15 amino acids. The DNA for the CDR3 is TGTGCCAGCAGTAGACAGGGGGCGAGTAACTATGGCTACACCTTC. Protein: CASSRQGASNYGYTF.

The chain recombines TRBV3-1 (or the pseudogene TRBV3-2) with TRBJ1-5, with no clear D. This CDR3 has 15 amino acids. V lost 1 base, J lost 8 bases, and 15 bases lay in between. Germline CDR1 and CDR2: LGHDT and YNNKEL (reference sequence). As DNA, the CDR3 is TGTGCCAGCAGCCAAGGAACTGGTGGTTTGAAGCCCCAGCATTTT. Encoded protein: CASSQGTGGLKPQHF.

V is TRBV7-2 and J is TRBJ2-1; 9 bases are shared with TRBD2. The CDR3 extends over 15 amino acids. With 5 bases clipped from V and 9 bases from J, the junction kept 11 bases outside the gene matches. CDR1 is SGHTA, CDR2 FQGNSA, per germline. CDR3 amino acids: CASSRPLAGQSEQFF. CDR3 DNA: TGTGCCAGCAGCCGCCCGCTAGCGGGACAGAGTGAGCAGTTCTTC.

The gene calls are TRBV19 and TRBJ2-3, with D perhaps TRBD2 (5 bases). Germline V CDR1 and CDR2: LNHDA, SQIVND (reference sequence). There are 14 residues in the CDR3. V was pared by 1 base and J by 7 bases, with 12 bases between. The CDR3: CASSIGRDRYTQYF. The DNA of the CDR3 is TGTGCCAGTAGTATAGGACGGGATCGCTATACGCAGTATTTT.

This clone was counted a few times. The CDR3 protein is CASSRSGSRETQYF. CDR3 nucleotides: TGTGCCAGCAGCCGGAGCGGGAGCCGGGAGACCCAGTACTTC. This sequence joins TRBV6-5 and TRBJ2-5, with 8 bases matching TRBD2. Germline V gives CDR1 MNHEY, CDR2 SVGAGI. V was clipped by 6 bases and J by 5 bases; unmatched bases: 8. The length of the CDR3 is 14 residues.

V and J are TRBV2 and TRBJ2-1, with D unclear. V was trimmed by 3 bases and J by 0 bases, leaving 9 bases between them. The CDR3 is 15 residues long. CDR1 and CDR2 from the germline V gene are SNHLY and FYNNEI. CDR3 DNA sequence: TGTGCCAGCAGTGATCCGTCCTTCTCCTACAATGAGCAGTTCTTC. Its translation: CASSDPSFSYNEQFF.

In its sample, this clone was seen once. The chain couples TRBV19 to TRBJ1-2; 7 bases match TRBD1. Looked up from germline, CDR1 is LNHDA and CDR2 is SQIVND (reference sequence). This CDR3 contains 14 residues. Unmatched junction bases numbered 7, after V lost 6 bases and J lost 3 bases. Here the CDR3 reads CASSQRTGYYGYTF. The DNA for the CDR3 is TGTGCCAGTAGCCAAAGGACAGGTTACTATGGCTACACCTTC.

This rearrangement joins TRBV11-3 to TRBJ2-1; D might be TRBD2 (6 bases). The CDR3 runs 14 residues. Trimming pared 3 bases from V and 3 bases from J, leaving 9 bases between. The germline CDR1 and CDR2 sequences are SGHNT and YENEEA. CDR3 region: CASSLGDFYNEQFF. DNA for the CDR3: TGTGCCAGCAGCTTGGGGGACTTCTACAATGAGCAGTTCTTC.

The chain recombines TRBV29-1 with TRBJ2-1, with 9 bases identical to TRBD2. CDR1 SQVTM and CDR2 ANQGSEA come from the germline V gene. V shed 4 bases and J 6 bases; nucleotides not matched to a gene: 10. The CDR3 spans 15 residues. The CDR3 sequence is CSVAGTSIFPNEQFF. DNA of the CDR3: TGCAGCGTTGCCGGGACTAGCATTTTTCCCAATGAGCAGTTCTTC.

J is TRBJ1-2 and V is TRBV25-1, with D perhaps matching TRBD1 (5 bases). The CDR3 extends over 15 amino acids. The germline gives CDR1 MGHDK, CDR2 SYGVNS. V lost 1 base to trimming and J lost 5 bases, with 14 bases between them. The CDR3 nucleotides are TGTGCCAGCAGTGAATGGGGCGCGGGGAGATATGGCTACACCTTC. Protein sequence: CASSEWGAGRYGYTF.

This CDR3 reads CASSPRLAGGRRLTDTQYF. The CDR3 DNA follows: TGTGCCAGCAGTCCCCGACTAGCGGGAGGCCGCCGTTTAACAGATACGCAGTATTTT. The chain is built from TRBV6-6 and TRBJ2-3; 13 bases map to TRBD2. The CDR3 runs 19 residues. CDR1 MNHNY and CDR2 SVGAGI come from the germline V gene (reference sequence). Trimming cost V 5 bases and J 3 bases; bases outside gene matches: 14.

The J gene is TRBJ2-1, the V gene TRBV28; 8 bases are shared with TRBD1. J lost 10 bases, V lost 6 bases, and 20 bases had no gene match. Looked up from germline, CDR1 is MDHEN and CDR2 is SYDVKM. The CDR3 spans 17 residues. CDR3 DNA sequence: TGTGCCAGCAGGCTCCCTTTAGGAGGACAGGGAATCGTGGAGCAGTTCTTC. Its protein is CASRLPLGGQGIVEQFF.

The chain uses TRBV6-5 and TRBJ2-3; tentatively, D is TRBD1 (6 bases). Trimming stripped 6 bases from V and 3 bases from J, with 10 bases between. This CDR3 comprises 13 residues. Germline CDR1 MNHEY, CDR2 SVGAGI. The CDR3 loop is CASRATGTDTQYF. The CDR3 nucleotides are TGTGCCAGCAGGGCAACAGGGACAGATACGCAGTATTTT.

This clone has only one observation. The chain's CDR3 is CASSPRTGANSPLHF. The DNA of the CDR3 is TGTGCCAGCAGTCCGCGGACAGGGGCCAATTCACCCCTCCACTTT. The chain joins TRBV6-5 to TRBJ1-6; 9 bases map to TRBD1. This CDR3 has 15 residues. Germline V gene lookup returns CDR1 MNHEY and CDR2 SVGAGI. V shed 5 bases and J 7 bases; nucleotides not matched to a gene: 6.

The chain combines TRBV6-1 with TRBJ2-3, with a possible D match to TRBD1 (5 bases). There are 15 residues in the CDR3. Germline V gene data show CDR1 as MNHNS and CDR2 as SASEGT. The V end was cut by 3 bases, the J end by 0 bases, with 10 bases between. CDR3 residues: CASSEQGSSTDTQYF. The CDR3 bases are TGTGCCAGCAGTGAGCAGGGCTCTAGCACAGATACGCAGTATTTT.

This chain joins TRBV29-1 and TRBJ1-2, with a possible D match to TRBD1 (5 bases). CDR1 and CDR2 (germline): SQVTM, ANQGSEA. The CDR3 is made up of 17 amino acids. The V end was cut by 0 bases, the J end by 0 bases, with 17 bases between. The CDR3 bases are TGCAGCGTTGAAGATTGGGGGGAGAGGGCCGCTAACTATGGCTACACCTTC. It encodes CSVEDWGERAANYGYTF.

The gene calls are TRBV27 and TRBJ1-3; 8 positions match TRBD1. The V segment lost 3 bases and the J segment 2 bases; nucleotides outside the gene matches: 3. The CDR3 covers 15 residues. Germline V lookup: CDR1 MNHEY, CDR2 SMNVEV (reference sequence). CDR3 sequence: CASSLTGAAGNTIYF. CDR3 nucleotides: TGTGCCAGCAGTTTGACAGGGGCGGCTGGAAACACCATATATTTT.

The V gene is TRBV9, the J gene TRBJ2-1; 12 positions agree with TRBD2. Germline CDR1 is SGDLS and CDR2 is YYNGEE. This CDR3 spans 16 amino acids. J gave up 8 bases and V 4 bases, and 10 bases lay outside the gene matches. CDR3 protein: CASSPTPSGRGDEQFF. CDR3 DNA sequence: TGTGCCAGCAGCCCAACCCCTAGCGGGAGGGGCGATGAGCAGTTCTTC.

The V call is TRBV5-1, the J call TRBJ2-7, with 7 nucleotides matching TRBD1. This CDR3 spans 14 amino acids. Trimming at V came to 4 bases and at J to 3 bases, leaving 7 bases not matched to a gene. Germline V gene lookup returns CDR1 SGHRS and CDR2 YFSETQ. The CDR3 DNA follows: TGCGCCAGCAGCCCTACAGGGGTCGTCTACGAGCAGTACTTC. Protein product: CASSPTGVVYEQYF.

The rearrangement joins TRBV20-1 to TRBJ2-1; no definite D call. The CDR3 covers 11 residues. Looked up from germline, CDR1 is DFQATT and CDR2 is SNEGSKA (reference sequence). The V and J ends lost 2 bases and 6 bases respectively, with 5 bases between them. The CDR3 DNA is TGCAGTGCTAGACAGCGCAATGAGCAGTTCTTC. Its protein is CSARQRNEQFF.

The chain combines TRBV4-1 with TRBJ1-1; unclear D gene. The length of the CDR3 is 13 residues. The germline CDR1 and CDR2 sequences are MGHRA and YSYEKL. Trimming took 3 bases from V and 2 from J, leaving 7 bases between them. CDR3 in amino acids: CASSQVLNTEAFF. The CDR3 DNA reads TGCGCCAGCAGCCAGGTACTTAACACTGAAGCTTTCTTT.